A selection of T cell receptor beta chains follows, all from one sample in a study of shared clonotypes between healthy human individuals. Repertoires were generated with immunoSEQ multiplex PCR, while TCRdb's copy carries only in-frame clones and drops some. Of roughly 1.5 million clones in the sample, around 98% are singletons; the top ten hold about 0.4%. The sample comprised naive CD4+ T cells sorted from blood. Receptors originate from a man aged 30 to 39 in good health. Each CDR3 is given with its conserved first and last residue. The order of the fields is V gene, J gene, clone size, D gene, CDR3 DNA, CDR3 protein. The D gene is left open where the match is weak. The size field is filled for only some rows; it gives once, few, many or a size class.

>TRBV27|TRBJ2-1|.|TRBD1
TGTGCCAGCAGTTTAGCCGGGACAGGGGAGTTCTTC
CASSLAGTGEFF
>TRBV6-1|TRBJ1-5|.|.
TGTGCCAGCAGTGAAGCGCGGGGCGCGGGTTACAATCAGCCCCAGCATTTT
CASSEARGAGYNQPQHF
>TRBV25-1|TRBJ1-2|.|.
TGTGCCAGCAGTGAGGGGGATAACTATGGCTACACCTTC
CASSEGDNYGYTF
>TRBV7-2|TRBJ2-4|.|.
TGTGCCAGCACGGGGGTAGCCAAAAACATTCAGTACTTC
CASTGVAKNIQYF
>TRBV5-1|TRBJ2-2|.|.
TGCGCCAGCCGCGCTCTAGAGAGGGACACCGGGGAGCTGTTTTTT
CASRALERDTGELFF
>TRBV28|TRBJ2-7|once|.
TGTGCCAGCAGTTTAAACATGCGTCTGTACTTC
CASSLNMRLYF
>TRBV7-8|TRBJ2-5|.|.
TGTGCCAGCAGTCAAACTCGCCCAGGGACCCAGTACTTC
CASSQTRPGTQYF
>TRBV6-4|TRBJ2-7|.|TRBD2
TGTGCCAGGCCTAGCGGGAGTCCCCTCTACGAGCAGTACTTC
CARPSGSPLYEQYF
>TRBV18|TRBJ1-1|.|.
TGTGCCAGCTCACTCGGGCAGGGTGAGGCTTTCTTT
CASSLGQGEAFF
>TRBV5-1|TRBJ2-2|.|TRBD1
TGCGCCAGCAGCTTGAAGGGACAGGGAAACACCGGGGAGCTGTTTTTT
CASSLKGQGNTGELFF
>TRBV14|TRBJ2-7|.|.
TGTGCCAGCAGCCAAGTGCTCGGGGGCAGATACGAGCAGTACTTC
CASSQVLGGRYEQYF
>TRBV5-1|TRBJ2-7|.|TRBD1
TGCGCCAGCAGCTTGAAGGGACAGGGGGCATACGAGCAGTACTTC
CASSLKGQGAYEQYF
>TRBV5-1|TRBJ2-1|.|.
TGCGCCAGCAGCCCCACCGGGACGAACAAGCGTGAGCAGTTCTTC
CASSPTGTNKREQFF
>TRBV7-9|TRBJ2-7|.|TRBD1
TGTGCCAGCAGCTCGGACAGGGGTCACGAGCAGTACTTC
CASSSDRGHEQYF
>TRBV18|TRBJ1-2|.|.
TGTGCCAGCTCACGGGATATGGGAAACTATGGCTACACCTTC
CASSRDMGNYGYTF
>TRBV6-1|TRBJ2-1|.|.
TGTGCCAGCAGGACAGAGGCCCTATACAATGAGCAGTTCTTC
CASRTEALYNEQFF